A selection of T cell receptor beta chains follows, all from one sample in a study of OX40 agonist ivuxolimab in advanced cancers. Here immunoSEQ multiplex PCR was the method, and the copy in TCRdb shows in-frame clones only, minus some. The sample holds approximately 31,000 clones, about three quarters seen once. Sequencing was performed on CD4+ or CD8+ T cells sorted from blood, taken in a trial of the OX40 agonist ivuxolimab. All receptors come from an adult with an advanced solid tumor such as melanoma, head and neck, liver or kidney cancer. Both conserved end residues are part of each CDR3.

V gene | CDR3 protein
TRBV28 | CASSLPGLAYEQYF
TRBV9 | CASSVAPASGGAGETQYF
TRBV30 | CAWSVLKTGELFF
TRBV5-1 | CASSLLAGGYQETQYF
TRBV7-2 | CASSLGRLAGGQQETQYF
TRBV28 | CASSLGGGLATNEKLFF
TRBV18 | CASSPGPTSGNTIYF
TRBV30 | CAWSVRDKNIQYF
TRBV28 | CASSFLDSLYSNQPQHF
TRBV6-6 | CASSYADRVEGYTF
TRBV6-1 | CASSEAPKIVWVVPEAFF
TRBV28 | CASSRLTFLSGANVLTF
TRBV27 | CASSLGTVPETQYF
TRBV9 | CASSVEGLAGALTDTQYF
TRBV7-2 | CASTLLSGGAHGTQYF
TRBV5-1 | CASSGGPQETQYF
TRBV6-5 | CASSYKRNSPLHF
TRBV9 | CASSVGTSGGEQFF
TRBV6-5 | CASSYSTSGAYEQYF
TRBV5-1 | CASSLGTANTEAFF
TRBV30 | CACPVGNSGNTIYF
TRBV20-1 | CSAISGTEAFF
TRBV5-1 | CASSATGSGNTIYF
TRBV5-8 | CASSFTSSAGEQFF
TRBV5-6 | CASSLRVRTASTYTQYF
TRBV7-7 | CASSLGGDTGELFF
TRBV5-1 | CASSPRGGTARYEQYF
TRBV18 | CASSPSSGTSGYNEQFF
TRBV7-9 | CASSPINQPQHF
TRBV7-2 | CASSYGQGLAKNIQYF
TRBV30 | CAWRARDRDINIQYF
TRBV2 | CASSGRGISYEQYF
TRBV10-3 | CAISRGLAEETQYF